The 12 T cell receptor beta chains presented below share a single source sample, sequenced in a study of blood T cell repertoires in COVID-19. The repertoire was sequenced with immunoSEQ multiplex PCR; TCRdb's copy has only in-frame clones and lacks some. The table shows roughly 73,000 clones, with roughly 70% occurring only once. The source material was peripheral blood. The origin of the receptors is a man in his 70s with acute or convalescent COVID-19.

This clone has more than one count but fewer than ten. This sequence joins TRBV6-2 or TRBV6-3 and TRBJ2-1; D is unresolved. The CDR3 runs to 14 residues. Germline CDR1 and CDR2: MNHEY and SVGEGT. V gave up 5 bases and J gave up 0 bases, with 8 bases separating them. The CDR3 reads CASSPRSSYNEQFF. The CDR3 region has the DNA TGTGCCAGCAGTCCCCGGAGCTCCTACAATGAGCAGTTCTTC.

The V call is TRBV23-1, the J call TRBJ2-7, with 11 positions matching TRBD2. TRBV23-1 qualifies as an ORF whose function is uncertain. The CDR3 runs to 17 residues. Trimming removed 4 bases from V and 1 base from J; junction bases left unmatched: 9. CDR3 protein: CASSPNRTSGPSYEQYF. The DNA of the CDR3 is TGCGCCAGCAGTCCAAACCGGACTAGCGGGCCGTCCTACGAGCAGTACTTC.

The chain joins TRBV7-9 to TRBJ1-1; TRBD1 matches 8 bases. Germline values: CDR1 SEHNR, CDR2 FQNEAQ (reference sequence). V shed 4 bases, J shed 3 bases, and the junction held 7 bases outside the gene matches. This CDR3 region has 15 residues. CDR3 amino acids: CASSSPGTGDTEAFF. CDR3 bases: TGTGCCAGCAGCTCCCCCGGGACAGGAGACACTGAAGCTTTCTTT.

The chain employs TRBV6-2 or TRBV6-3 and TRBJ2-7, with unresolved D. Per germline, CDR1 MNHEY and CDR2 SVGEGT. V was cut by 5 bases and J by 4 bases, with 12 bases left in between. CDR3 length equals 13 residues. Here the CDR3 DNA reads TGTGCCAGCAGTCAACCTATCGGGTACGAGCAGTACTTC. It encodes CASSQPIGYEQYF.

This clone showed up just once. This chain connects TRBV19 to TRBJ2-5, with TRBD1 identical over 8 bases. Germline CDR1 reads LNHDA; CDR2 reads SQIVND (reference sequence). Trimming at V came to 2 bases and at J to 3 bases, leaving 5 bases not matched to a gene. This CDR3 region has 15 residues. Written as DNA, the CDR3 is TGTGCCAGTAGTATACAGGGGGCTCGAAAAGAGACCCAGTACTTC. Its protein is CASSIQGARKETQYF.

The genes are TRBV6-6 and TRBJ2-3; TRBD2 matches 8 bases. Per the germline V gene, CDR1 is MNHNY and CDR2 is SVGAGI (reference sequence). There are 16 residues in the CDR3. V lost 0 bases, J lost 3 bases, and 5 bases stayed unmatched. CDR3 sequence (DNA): TGTGCCAGCAGTTACTCGAGGGTAGCGGGAACAGATACGCAGTATTTT. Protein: CASSYSRVAGTDTQYF.

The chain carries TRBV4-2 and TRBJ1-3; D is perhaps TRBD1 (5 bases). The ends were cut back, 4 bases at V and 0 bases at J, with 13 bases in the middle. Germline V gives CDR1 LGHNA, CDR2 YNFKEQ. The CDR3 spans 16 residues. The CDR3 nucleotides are TGTGCCAGCAGCCTTAGCGGGGACCTCTCTGGAAACACCATATATTTT. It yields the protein CASSLSGDLSGNTIYF.

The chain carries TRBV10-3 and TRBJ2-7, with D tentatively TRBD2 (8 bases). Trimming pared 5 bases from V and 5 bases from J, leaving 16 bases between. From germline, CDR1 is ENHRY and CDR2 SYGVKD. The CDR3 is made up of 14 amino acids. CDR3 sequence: CAISNREGAHEQYF. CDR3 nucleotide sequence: TGTGCCATCAGTAACCGGGAGGGGGCCCACGAGCAGTACTTC.

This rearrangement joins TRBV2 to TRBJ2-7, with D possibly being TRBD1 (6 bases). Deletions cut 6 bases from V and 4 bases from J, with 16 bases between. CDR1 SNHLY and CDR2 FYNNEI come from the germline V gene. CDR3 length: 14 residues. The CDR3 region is CASRATGPLYEQYF. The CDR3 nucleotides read TGTGCCAGCAGAGCGACAGGACCCCTATACGAGCAGTACTTC.

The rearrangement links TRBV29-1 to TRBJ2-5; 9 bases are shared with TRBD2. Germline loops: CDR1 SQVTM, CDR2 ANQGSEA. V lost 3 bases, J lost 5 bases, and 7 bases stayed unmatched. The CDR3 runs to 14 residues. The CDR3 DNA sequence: TGCAGCGTTGAGGCCATAGCGGGAGCTGAGACCCAGTACTTC. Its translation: CSVEAIAGAETQYF. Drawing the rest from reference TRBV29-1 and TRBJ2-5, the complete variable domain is SAVISQKPSRDICQRGTSLTIQCQVDSQVTMMFWYRQQPGQSLTLIATANQGSEATYESGFVIDKFPISRPNLTFSTLTVSNMSPEDSSIYLCSVEAIAGAETQYFGPGTRLLVL.

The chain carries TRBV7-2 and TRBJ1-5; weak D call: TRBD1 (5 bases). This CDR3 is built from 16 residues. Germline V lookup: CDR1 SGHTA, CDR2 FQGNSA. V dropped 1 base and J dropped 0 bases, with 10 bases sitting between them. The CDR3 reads CASSLGQIYSNQPQHF. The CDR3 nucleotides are TGTGCCAGCAGCTTAGGACAGATATATAGCAATCAGCCCCAGCATTTT.

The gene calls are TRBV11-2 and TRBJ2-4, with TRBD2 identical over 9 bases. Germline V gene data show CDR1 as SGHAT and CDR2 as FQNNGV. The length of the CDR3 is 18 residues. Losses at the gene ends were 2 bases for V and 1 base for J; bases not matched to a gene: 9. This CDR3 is CASSLRGSGSGAKNIQYF. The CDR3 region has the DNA TGTGCCAGCAGCTTACGGGGTAGCGGGAGTGGGGCCAAAAACATTCAGTACTTC.